This T cell receptor beta chain was found in a study of T cells in Graves' hyperthyroidism and ophthalmopathy. Trimming removed 2 bases from V and 9 bases from J, with 23 bases in between. The V gene's germline CDR1 is GTSNPN and CDR2 SVGIG (reference sequence). This CDR3 comprises 16 residues. The table lists this clonotype with many counts. The source material, RNA transcripts, was used to amplify TCR beta CDR3 regions. A first-round RT-PCR of the TCR CDR3 used the HTBI primer set. TCRdb used MiXCR to reprocess the multiplex PCR reads, holding one entry per CDR3 protein. The sample contains under 200,000 distinct CDR3 sequences, 9.4% of which appear only once.

V usage is TRBV30 and J usage is TRBJ1-5; D unresolved. The sequence derives from a young woman with Graves' hyperthyroidism that later progressed to Graves' ophthalmopathy. Sequencing input: blood. The CDR3 spells CAWSRNAGYGGWPQHF. The CDR3, as DNA: TGTGCCTGGAGTAGAAACGCGGGGTACGGAGGGTGGCCCCAGCATTTT. Based on the CDR3 plus reference TRBV30 and TRBJ1-5, the full variable domain is SQTIHQWPATLVQPVGSPLSLECTVEGTSNPNLYWYRQAAGRGLQLLFYSVGIGQISSEVPQNLSASRPQDRQFILSSKKLLLSDSGFYLCAWSRNAGYGGWPQHFGDGTRLSIL.